This T cell receptor beta chain comes out of a study of T cell repertoires in cytomegalovirus infection. Looking at the study overall: CMV infection plus the matching HLA type was flagged by public TCR beta signatures. Study-wide points: Summed frequency of public TCR beta families distinguished CMV carriers with the relevant HLA. The study found HLA-C-restricted CMV-specific TCR beta clonotypes dominating the ex vivo response.

Germline CDR1 SGHRS, CDR2 YFSETQ. V lost 3 bases and J lost 10; bases outside the gene matches: 10. CDR3 length: 15 residues. TCRdb reprocessed the reads via MiXCR and lists one record per CDR3 protein. The sample lists 480,000 or so distinct CDR3 sequences, roughly 10% occurring once. This clonotype was found many times. Its target is unknown. This receptor was taken from a human donor in good health (CMV status not recorded). Some clones in this sample may be carry-over from other donors' samples. Input material: PBMCs. The chain recombines TRBV5-1 with TRBJ1-6; 7 bases fit TRBD1. The CDR3 reads CASSSRGDRESPLHF. Here the CDR3 DNA reads TGCGCCAGCAGCTCTAGGGGCGACAGGGAGTCACCCCTCCACTTT.